This TCR beta chain came from a study of regulatory T cells in long-lasting Graves disease. According to the study, TCR beta libraries were built with iRepertoire HTBI primers and CDR3-region Arm-PCR. Each CDR3 protein is one row after TCRdb ran MiXCR on the multiplex PCR reads. Here the sample spans roughly 400,000 distinct CDR3 sequences, over 15% being singletons. Time point described: newly diagnosed GD, antithyroid drugs for less than 3 months. The TCR library used RNA extracted from PBMCs. This clonotype showed up many times. This sample also appeared in a second study, on T cells in Graves' hyperthyroidism and ophthalmopathy.

Sequencing used peripheral blood mononuclear cells (PBMCs), obtained at new diagnosis, from a patient treated with antithyroid drugs. This TCR came from a woman under 30 with Graves disease.

CDR3 DNA: TGTGCCAGCAGCACCCTAAGGGGGGCAGATGGCTACACCTTC. This encodes CASSTLRGADGYTF. This chain joins TRBV11-2 and TRBJ1-2; maybe TRBD1 (6 bases). V lost 5 bases to trimming and J lost 6 bases, with 16 bases between them. The CDR3 totals 14 residues. CDR1 is SGHAT and CDR2 is FQNNGV in the germline V gene.